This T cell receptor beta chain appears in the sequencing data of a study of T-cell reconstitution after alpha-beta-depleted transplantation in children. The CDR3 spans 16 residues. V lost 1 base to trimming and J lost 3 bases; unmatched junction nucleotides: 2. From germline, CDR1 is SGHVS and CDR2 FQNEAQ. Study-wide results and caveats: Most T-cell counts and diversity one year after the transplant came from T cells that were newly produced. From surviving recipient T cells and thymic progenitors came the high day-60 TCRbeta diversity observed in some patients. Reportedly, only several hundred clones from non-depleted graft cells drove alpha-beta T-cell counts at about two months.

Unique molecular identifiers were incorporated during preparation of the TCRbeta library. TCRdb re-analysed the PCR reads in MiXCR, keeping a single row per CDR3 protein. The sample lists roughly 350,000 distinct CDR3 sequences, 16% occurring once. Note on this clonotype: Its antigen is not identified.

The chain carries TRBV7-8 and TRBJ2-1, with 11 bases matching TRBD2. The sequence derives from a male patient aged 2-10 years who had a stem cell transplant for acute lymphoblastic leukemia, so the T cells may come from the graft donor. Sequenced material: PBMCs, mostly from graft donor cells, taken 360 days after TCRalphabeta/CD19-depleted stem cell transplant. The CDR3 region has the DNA TGTGCCAGCAGCTTAGTAGCGGGAGGGGGCTACAATGAGCAGTTCTTC. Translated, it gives CASSLVAGGGYNEQFF.